Below, 11 T cell receptor beta chains from the same sample are listed, as sequenced in a study of CD8+ T cells in alopecia areata. Isolated RNA was reverse transcribed into cDNA used as the sequencing template. Produced via immunoSEQ multiplex PCR; TCRdb's table is partial and in-frame only. The sample carries around 140,000 clones, 54% recorded once. Treatment given: oral pan-JAK inhibitor, 5-10 mg twice daily. Sequences were derived from CD8+ T cells sorted from blood, sampled at week 4, from a patient treated with tofacitinib. The receptors were gathered from a human donor with alopecia areata.

This clone was picked up a small number of times. CDR3 amino acids: CASSLETRIYGNTIYF. In nucleotides, the CDR3 is TGTGCCAGCAGCTTAGAGACTCGGATATATGGAAACACCATATATTTT. The chain uses TRBV11-2 and TRBJ1-3; D is undetermined. The germline V gene encodes CDR1 SGHAT and CDR2 FQNNGV. Trimming left V 0 bases short and J 3 bases short, with 12 bases between. The CDR3 spans 16 residues.

This rearrangement joins TRBV11-2 to TRBJ2-3; 7 bases agree with TRBD2. Losses at the gene ends were 5 bases for V and 3 bases for J; bases not matched to a gene: 8. CDR1 and CDR2 from the germline V gene are SGHAT and FQNNGV. The CDR3 is 15 amino acids. For the CDR3, the DNA is TGTGCCAGCAGCCCGGGCGGGGGTCTTACAGATACGCAGTATTTT. It specifies CASSPGGGLTDTQYF.

V is TRBV30 and J is TRBJ1-2; 7 nucleotides line up with TRBD1. The CDR3 is made up of 14 amino acids. V lost 5 bases, J lost 2 bases, and 8 bases stayed unmatched. Germline-derived CDR1 and CDR2 are GTSNPN and SVGIG (reference sequence). The CDR3 coding sequence is TGTGCCTGGTTTTCAACAGGGGACAACTATGGCTACACCTTC. It translates to CAWFSTGDNYGYTF.

The chain recombines TRBV7-8 with TRBJ2-5; no clear D gene. V was cut by 5 bases and J by 5 bases, with 15 bases left in between. Germline-derived CDR1 and CDR2 are SGHVS and FQNEAQ. This CDR3 is 14 amino acids long. In nucleotides, the CDR3 is TGTGCCAGCAGCGGCTCCGACCGCCGTGAGACCCAGTACTTC. Amino acid sequence: CASSGSDRRETQYF.

This sequence joins TRBV6-5 and TRBJ1-1, with D perhaps TRBD1 (6 bases). V lost 1 base, J lost 1 base, and 10 bases lay in between. Germline CDR1 and CDR2: MNHEY and SVGAGI. This CDR3 spans 15 amino acids. For the CDR3, the DNA is TGTGCCAGCAGTTACTTCGTACAGGGGAACACTGAAGCTTTCTTT. Protein sequence: CASSYFVQGNTEAFF.

This clone has just a few counts. Other DNA sequences in this sample translate to the same CDR3. J is TRBJ2-7 and V is TRBV7-2; tentatively, D is TRBD1 (5 bases). Looked up from germline, CDR1 is SGHTA and CDR2 is FQGNSA. The CDR3 spans 15 residues. V shed 1 base and J shed 0 bases, with 10 bases lying between them. The CDR3 is CASSLGADSSYEQYF. DNA for the CDR3: TGTGCCAGCAGCTTAGGGGCAGACAGCTCCTACGAGCAGTACTTC.

This clone has just one count. In DNA, the CDR3 is TGTGCCAGCAGTGAATCCCGGTATAATTCACCCCTCCACTTT. This translates into CASSESRYNSPLHF. The rearrangement joins TRBV25-1 to TRBJ1-6; unclear D gene. The V gene's germline CDR1 is MGHDK and CDR2 SYGVNS. V was pared by 1 base and J by 4 bases, with 5 bases between. The CDR3 consists of 14 residues.

V usage is TRBV11-2 and J usage is TRBJ1-6, with D perhaps TRBD1 (6 bases). The germline V gene has CDR1 SGHAT and CDR2 FQNNGV. The CDR3 loop spans 17 amino acids. Trimming shortened V by 1 base and J by 0 bases, and 10 bases separated the two germline ends. CDR3 bases: TGTGCCAGCAGCTTAGGGAAGGGGGGCTCCTATAATTCACCCCTCCACTTT. It is translated as CASSLGKGGSYNSPLHF.

The chain is built from TRBV4-2 and TRBJ1-6; 11 bases map to TRBD1. Trimming took 4 bases from V and 9 from J; bases not matched to a gene: 8. The CDR3 spans 16 residues. CDR1 is LGHNA, CDR2 YNFKEQ, per germline. The CDR3 DNA is TGTGCCAGCAGCCCAGAGGAGGGACAGGGGGGTTCACCCCTCCACTTT. This translates into CASSPEEGQGGSPLHF.

DNA of the CDR3: TGTGCCTGGACCGTGGGGGGACTCACTGAAGCTTTCTTT. The encoded protein is CAWTVGGLTEAFF. The genes are TRBV30 and TRBJ1-1; weak D call: TRBD1 (5 bases). V dropped 4 bases and J dropped 4 bases, with 13 bases sitting between them. The V gene's germline CDR1 is GTSNPN and CDR2 SVGIG (reference sequence). The CDR3 contains 13 residues.

This chain uses TRBV5-4 with TRBJ1-1; TRBD1 matches 8 bases. Germline CDR1 and CDR2: SGHNT and YYREEE (reference sequence). Trimming took 4 bases from V and 4 from J; bases not matched to a gene: 9. The CDR3 spans 15 residues. In nucleotides, the CDR3 is TGTGCCAGCAGCAAACCAGGACAGGGAGGCACTGAAGCTTTCTTT. As protein: CASSKPGQGGTEAFF. Looking up the rest from reference TRBV5-4 and TRBJ1-1 gives the full variable domain: ETGVTQSPTHLIKTRGQQVTLRCSSQSGHNTVSWYQQALGQGPQFIFQYYREEENGRGNFPPRFSGLQFPNYSSELNVNALELDDSALYLCASSKPGQGGTEAFFGQGTRLTVV.